This paragraph covers one T cell receptor (beta chain) sequence. The antigen is not known. These data are taken from a study of identifying expanded T cells in peripheral blood. Healthy donors had no documented immune events, such as infections, while sampled. The table came from immunoSEQ multiplex PCR; TCRdb's copy has only in-frame clones and leaves some out. The sample yields some 75,000 clones, about 90% seen once. The study's findings and limits: Differentially abundant clones: around 1.1 between replicates, roughly 16 at around 2 weeks, roughly 18 at four.

The germline CDR1 and CDR2 sequences are MNHNS and SASEGT. The ends were cut back, 7 bases at V and 3 bases at J, with 10 bases in the middle. This CDR3 region has 13 residues. The chain uses TRBV6-1 and TRBJ1-5; D call uncertain. Sequencing used blood. This receptor was taken from a person aged 18 to 75 in good health. The CDR3 spells CASNRVFNQPQHF. The CDR3 coding sequence is TGTGCCAGCAACCGGGTCTTCAATCAGCCCCAGCATTTT.